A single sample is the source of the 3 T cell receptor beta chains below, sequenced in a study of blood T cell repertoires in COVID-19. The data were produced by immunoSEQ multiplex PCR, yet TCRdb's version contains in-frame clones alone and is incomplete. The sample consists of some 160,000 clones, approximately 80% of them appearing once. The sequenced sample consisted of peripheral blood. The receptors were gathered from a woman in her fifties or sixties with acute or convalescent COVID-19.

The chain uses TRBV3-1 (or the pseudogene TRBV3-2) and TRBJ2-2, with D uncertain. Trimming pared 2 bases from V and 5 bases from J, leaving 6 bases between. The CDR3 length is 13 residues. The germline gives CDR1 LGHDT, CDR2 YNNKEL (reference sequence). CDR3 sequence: CASSQLFTGELFF. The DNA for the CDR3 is TGTGCCAGCAGCCAATTATTTACCGGGGAGCTGTTTTTT.

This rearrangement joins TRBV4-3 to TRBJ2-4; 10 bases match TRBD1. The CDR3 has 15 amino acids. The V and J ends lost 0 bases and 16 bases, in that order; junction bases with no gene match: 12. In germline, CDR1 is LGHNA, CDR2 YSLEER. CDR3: CASSQDSGQGTVSYF. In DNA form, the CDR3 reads TGCGCCAGCAGCCAAGATTCGGGACAGGGGACGGTATCCTACTTC.

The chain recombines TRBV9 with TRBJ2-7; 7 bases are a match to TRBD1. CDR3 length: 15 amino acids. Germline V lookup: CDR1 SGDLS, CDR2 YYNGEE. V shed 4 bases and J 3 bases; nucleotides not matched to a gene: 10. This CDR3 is CASSSTAGTDYEQYF. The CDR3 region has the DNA TGTGCCAGCAGCTCCACAGCTGGGACAGACTACGAGCAGTACTTC.